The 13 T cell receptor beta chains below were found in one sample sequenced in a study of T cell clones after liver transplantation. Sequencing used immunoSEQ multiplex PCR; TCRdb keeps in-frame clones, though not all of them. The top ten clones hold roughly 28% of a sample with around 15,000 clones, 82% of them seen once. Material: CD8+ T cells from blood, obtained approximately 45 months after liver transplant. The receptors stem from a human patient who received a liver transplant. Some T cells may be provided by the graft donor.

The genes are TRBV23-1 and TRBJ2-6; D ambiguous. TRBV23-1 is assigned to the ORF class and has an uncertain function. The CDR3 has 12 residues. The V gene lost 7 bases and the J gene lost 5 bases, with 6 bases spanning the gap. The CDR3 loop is CASMSWANVLTF. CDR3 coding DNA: TGCGCCAGCATGAGCTGGGCCAACGTCCTGACTTTC.

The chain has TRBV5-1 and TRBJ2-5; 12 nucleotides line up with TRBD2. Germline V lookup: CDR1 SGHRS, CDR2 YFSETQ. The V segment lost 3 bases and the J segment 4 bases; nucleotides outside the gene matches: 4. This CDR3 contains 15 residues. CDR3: CASSWGLAGLETQYF. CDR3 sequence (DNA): TGCGCCAGCAGCTGGGGACTAGCGGGCTTAGAGACCCAGTACTTC.

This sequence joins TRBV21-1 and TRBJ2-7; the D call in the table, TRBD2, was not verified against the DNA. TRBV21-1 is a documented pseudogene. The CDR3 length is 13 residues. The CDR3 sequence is CARGGVCAGEQYF. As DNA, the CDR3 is TGTGCCAGAGGAGGGGTATGCGCAGGCGAGCAGTACTTC.

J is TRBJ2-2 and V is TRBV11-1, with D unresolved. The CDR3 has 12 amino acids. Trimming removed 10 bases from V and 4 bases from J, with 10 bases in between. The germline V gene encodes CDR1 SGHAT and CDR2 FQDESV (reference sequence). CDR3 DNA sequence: TGTGCCAACACAGAGCGCACCGGGGAGCTGTTTTTT. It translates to CANTERTGELFF. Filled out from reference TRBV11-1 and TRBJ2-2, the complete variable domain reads EAEVAQSPRYKITEKSQAVAFWCDPISGHATLYWYRQILGQGPELLVQFQDESVVDDSQLPKDRFSAERLKGVDSTLKIQPAELGDSAMYLCANTERTGELFFGEGSRLTVL.

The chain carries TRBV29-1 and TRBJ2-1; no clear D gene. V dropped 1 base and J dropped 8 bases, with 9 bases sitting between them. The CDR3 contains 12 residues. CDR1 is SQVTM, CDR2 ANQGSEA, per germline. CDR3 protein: CSVEGQPDEQFF. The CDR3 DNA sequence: TGCAGCGTTGAAGGGCAGCCTGATGAGCAGTTCTTC.

The CDR3 DNA reads as TGTGCCAGCAGCTTGAGGTGGGCGGTGAATGAGCAGTTCTTC. Residues: CASSLRWAVNEQFF. The chain links TRBV5-6 to TRBJ2-1, with unresolved D. V lost 1 base and J 7 bases, leaving 12 bases between the germline ends. The length of the CDR3 is 14 residues. Germline CDR1 SGHDT, CDR2 YYEEEE.

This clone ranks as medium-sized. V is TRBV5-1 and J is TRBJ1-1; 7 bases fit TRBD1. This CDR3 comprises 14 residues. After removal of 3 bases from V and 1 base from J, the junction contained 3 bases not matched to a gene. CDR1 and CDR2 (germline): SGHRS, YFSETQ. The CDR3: CASSWTGPNTEAFF. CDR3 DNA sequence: TGCGCCAGCAGCTGGACAGGACCGAACACTGAAGCTTTCTTT.

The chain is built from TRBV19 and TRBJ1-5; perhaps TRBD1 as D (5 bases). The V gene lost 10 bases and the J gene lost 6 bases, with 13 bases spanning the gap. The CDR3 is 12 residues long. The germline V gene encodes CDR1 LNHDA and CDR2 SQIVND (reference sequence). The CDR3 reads CATSGGVQPQHF. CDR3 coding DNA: TGTGCCACCAGCGGGGGGGTTCAGCCCCAGCATTTT.

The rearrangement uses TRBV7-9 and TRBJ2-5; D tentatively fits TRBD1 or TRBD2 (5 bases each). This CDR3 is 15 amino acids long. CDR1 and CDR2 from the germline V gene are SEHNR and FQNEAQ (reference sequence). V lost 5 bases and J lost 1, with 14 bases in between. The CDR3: CASSHVMGVQETQYF. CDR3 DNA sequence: TGTGCCAGCAGCCACGTCATGGGGGTCCAAGAGACCCAGTACTTC.

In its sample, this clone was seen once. The CDR3 DNA follows: TGTGCCAGCAGTTCCGGGGGCGTCAGGTTTACGCAGTATTTT. It is translated as CASSSGGVRFTQYF. This rearrangement joins TRBV27 to TRBJ2-3, with D perhaps assigned TRBD1 or TRBD2 (6 bases each). This CDR3 has 14 residues. CDR1 and CDR2 (germline): MNHEY, SMNVEV (reference sequence). V dropped 4 bases and J dropped 8 bases, with 16 bases sitting between them.

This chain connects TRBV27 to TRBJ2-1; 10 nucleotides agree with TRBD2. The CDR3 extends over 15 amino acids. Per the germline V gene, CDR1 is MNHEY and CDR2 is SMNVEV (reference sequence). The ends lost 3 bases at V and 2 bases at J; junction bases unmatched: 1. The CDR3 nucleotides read TGTGCCAGCAGTTTCGGACTAGCGGCCTACAATGAGCAGTTCTTC. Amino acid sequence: CASSFGLAAYNEQFF.

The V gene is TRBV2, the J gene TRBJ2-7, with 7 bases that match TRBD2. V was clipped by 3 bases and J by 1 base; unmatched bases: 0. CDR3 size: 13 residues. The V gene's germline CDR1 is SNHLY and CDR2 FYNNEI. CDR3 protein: CASSDGGSYEQYF. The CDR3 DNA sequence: TGTGCCAGCAGTGACGGGGGGTCCTACGAGCAGTACTTC.

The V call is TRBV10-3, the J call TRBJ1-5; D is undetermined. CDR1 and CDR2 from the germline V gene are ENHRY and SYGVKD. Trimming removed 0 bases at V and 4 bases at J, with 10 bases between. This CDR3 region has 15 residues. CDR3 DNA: TGTGCCATCAGTGAGTCGAGGGCACCAAATCAGCCCCAGCATTTT. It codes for CAISESRAPNQPQHF.